The 13 T cell receptor beta chains below were found in one sample sequenced in a study of blood T cell repertoires in COVID-19. The assay was immunoSEQ multiplex PCR, and TCRdb's table has in-frame clones only and misses some. The sample shows 300,000 or so clones, 70% to 90% of them seen only once. The sample taken for sequencing was peripheral blood. The receptors here all came from a man between 65 and 85 years old with acute or convalescent COVID-19.

This clone was detected only a few times. The V gene is TRBV6-1, the J gene TRBJ2-7; possible D gene TRBD2, 5 bases. Germline V lookup: CDR1 MNHNS, CDR2 SASEGT. V was pared by 0 bases and J by 3 bases, with 12 bases between. The CDR3 has 15 amino acids. The CDR3 here is CASSEAGISLYEQYF. CDR3 nucleotide sequence: TGTGCCAGCAGTGAAGCCGGGATTTCCCTCTACGAGCAGTACTTC.

The chain employs TRBV6-2 or TRBV6-3 and TRBJ1-4; 9 nucleotides align to TRBD1. The germline CDR1 and CDR2 sequences are MNHEY and SVGEGT. The V segment lost 6 bases and the J segment 0 bases; nucleotides outside the gene matches: 8. CDR3 length: 17 residues. The CDR3 DNA sequence: TGTGCCAGCAGCAAGGACAGGGGATCTGCAACTAATGAAAAACTGTTTTTT. This codes for CASSKDRGSATNEKLFF.

This chain joins TRBV4-3 and TRBJ2-1, with 8 bases that match TRBD2. The CDR3 is 15 residues long. With V trimmed by 5 bases and J by 5 bases, 8 bases remained unmatched. In germline, CDR1 is LGHNA, CDR2 YSLEER. This CDR3 is CASSGGSGGNNEQFF. DNA of the CDR3: TGCGCCAGCAGCGGAGGCTCGGGGGGGAACAATGAGCAGTTCTTC.

This clone was seen just once. The chain is built from TRBV3-1 (or the pseudogene TRBV3-2) and TRBJ2-7, with D maybe TRBD1 (5 bases). CDR3 length: 13 amino acids. Trimming removed 1 base from V and 7 bases from J, with 11 bases in between. Germline assignment: CDR1 LGHDT and CDR2 YNNKEL (reference sequence). The CDR3 DNA sequence: TGTGCCAGCAGCCAAGTCACAGGTCGGGAGCAGTACTTC. Translation: CASSQVTGREQYF.

The chain recombines TRBV7-9 with TRBJ2-7, with TRBD1 identical over 9 bases. This CDR3 has 18 amino acids. Germline V gene data show CDR1 as SEHNR and CDR2 as FQNEAQ (reference sequence). The trim removed 5 bases at V and 2 bases at J, leaving 16 bases unmatched. The CDR3 DNA reads as TGTGCCAGCAGCCAAGCCGGACAGGGGACCCAAAAAACCTACGAGCAGTACTTC. It specifies CASSQAGQGTQKTYEQYF.

This chain connects TRBV24-1 to TRBJ2-5, with D perhaps TRBD2 (5 bases). The V and J ends lost 1 base and 4 bases respectively, with 9 bases between them. Per the germline V gene, CDR1 is KGHDR and CDR2 is SFDVKD. CDR3 length equals 14 residues. The CDR3 nucleotides read TGTGCCACCAGTGATTTCGTAGGAGGAGAGACCCAGTACTTC. This gives the protein CATSDFVGGETQYF.

This chain connects TRBV29-1 to TRBJ1-2; a possible D gene is TRBD1 (5 bases). The CDR3 loop spans 14 amino acids. In germline, CDR1 is SQVTM, CDR2 ANQGSEA. V was cut by 5 bases and J by 5 bases, with 18 bases left in between. The CDR3, as DNA: TGCAGCGTTAACGTCGGTGACAGAACTTATGGCTACACCTTC. This codes for CSVNVGDRTYGYTF.

The gene calls are TRBV9 and TRBJ2-2, with D possibly TRBD1 on 5 matching bases. Per the germline V gene, CDR1 is SGDLS and CDR2 is YYNGEE. V lost 0 bases and J lost 4, with 13 bases in between. The length of the CDR3 is 16 residues. Here the CDR3 reads CASSVAGQGATGELFF. The CDR3, as DNA: TGTGCCAGCAGCGTAGCAGGGCAGGGTGCCACCGGGGAGCTGTTTTTT.

V is TRBV6-1 and J is TRBJ1-1, with TRBD1 matching 11 bases. Germline assignment: CDR1 MNHNS and CDR2 SASEGT. V dropped 6 bases and J dropped 5; count of bases not matched to a gene: 5. The length of the CDR3 is 14 residues. This chain's CDR3 is CASSFGTGGTEAFF. The CDR3 nucleotides are TGTGCCAGCAGCTTCGGGACAGGGGGGACTGAAGCTTTCTTT.

This clone was found a few times. Sequence at one end of the junction differs from germline and may be a read error. J is TRBJ2-3 and V is TRBV7-9, with no clear D. This CDR3 region has 13 residues. Germline values: CDR1 SEHNR, CDR2 FQNEAQ (reference sequence). This CDR3 reads CASSLMGTDTQSF. CDR3 coding DNA: TGTGCCAGCAGCCTGATGGGCACAGATACGCAGTCTTTT.

The V call is TRBV25-1, the J call TRBJ2-1; possible D gene TRBD1, 6 bases. CDR3 length equals 15 residues. Per germline, CDR1 MGHDK and CDR2 SYGVNS. Trimming left V 6 bases short and J 4 bases short, with 16 bases between. The CDR3: CASRTERGQYNEQFF. Written as DNA, the CDR3 is TGTGCCAGCAGGACTGAGCGTGGACAGTACAATGAGCAGTTCTTC.

The gene calls are TRBV6-4 and TRBJ2-7, with 9 bases that match TRBD2. V gave up 4 bases and J gave up 6 bases; unmatched junction bases: 4. CDR3 length equals 13 residues. Germline V gene sequence: CDR1 MRHNA, CDR2 SNTAGT. CDR3 DNA: TGTGCCAGCAGTGGAGATAGCGGGAGCGAGCAGTACTTC. Translating it yields CASSGDSGSEQYF.

CDR3 protein: CSASIVEAFF. The CDR3 DNA sequence: TGCAGTGCTAGTATAGTTGAAGCTTTCTTT. This chain uses TRBV20-1 with TRBJ1-1; no clear D gene. The V and J ends lost 3 bases and 7 bases respectively, with 6 bases between them. Germline assignment: CDR1 DFQATT and CDR2 SNEGSKA (reference sequence). The CDR3 is 10 amino acids.